Each of the 26 T cell receptor beta chains below was sequenced from the same sample in a study of blood T cells in healthy people across ages. Primed by a sample-barcoded 5' primer and a J-beta primer mix, a second PCR proceeded for 7 to 11 cycles. TCRdb ran MiXCR on the 5' RACE reads and lists one entry per CDR3 protein. The sample consists of 800,000 or so distinct CDR3 sequences, 35% to 60% of them appearing once. The sample taken for sequencing was blood. These receptors came from an elderly man in good health.

J is TRBJ2-1 and V is TRBV12-3 or TRBV12-4, with TRBD2 matching 9 bases. The CDR3 consists of 15 residues. V dropped 5 bases and J dropped 7; count of bases not matched to a gene: 9. The CDR3 is CASSRSGGSWNEQFF. The CDR3 DNA reads as TGTGCCAGCAGTCGGAGCGGGGGGAGTTGGAATGAGCAGTTCTTC.

This clonotype came up a few times. V is TRBV12-3 or TRBV12-4 and J is TRBJ1-5, with 7 nucleotides matching TRBD1. With V trimmed by 1 base and J by 0 bases, 6 bases remained unmatched. The CDR3 is 17 residues long. In nucleotides, the CDR3 is TGTGCCAGCAGTTTAGGTCAGGGGGAACTTAGCAATCAGCCCCAGCATTTT. Its protein product is CASSLGQGELSNQPQHF.

The genes are TRBV29-1 and TRBJ1-4, with D possibly TRBD1 on 6 matching bases. The CDR3 runs to 14 residues. In germline, CDR1 is SQVTM, CDR2 ANQGSEA. Deletions cut 5 bases from V and 7 bases from J, with 17 bases between. This chain's CDR3 is CSVPLGGYGEKLFF. Written as DNA, the CDR3 is TGCAGCGTTCCCTTAGGGGGTTACGGTGAAAAACTGTTTTTT.

The chain carries TRBV7-9 and TRBJ2-7; weak D call: TRBD1 (6 bases). V was clipped by 5 bases and J by 7 bases, with 18 bases between them. The CDR3 consists of 14 residues. CDR1 is SEHNR and CDR2 is FQNEAQ in the germline V gene (reference sequence). The CDR3 region has the DNA TGTGCCAGCAGCGTTAACGGACAGTATAATGAGCAGTACTTC. Residues: CASSVNGQYNEQYF.

The table lists this clonotype with a few counts. This sequence joins TRBV9 and TRBJ2-5; 10 bases line up with TRBD2. V lost 0 bases, J lost 5 bases, and 4 bases stayed unmatched. CDR1 and CDR2 (germline): SGDLS, YYNGEE. CDR3 length: 15 residues. For the CDR3, the DNA is TGTGCCAGCAGCGTAGCTAGCGGGAGACGCGAGACCCAGTACTTC. This codes for CASSVASGRRETQYF.

The J gene is TRBJ2-7, the V gene TRBV27; D may match TRBD1 or TRBD2 (5 bases each). V shed 6 bases and J shed 1 base, with 10 bases lying between them. The CDR3 has 13 residues. The germline V gene has CDR1 MNHEY and CDR2 SMNVEV (reference sequence). The CDR3 coding sequence is TGTGCCAGCAGGAGGGGACGGTCCTACGAGCAGTACTTC. Its translation: CASRRGRSYEQYF.

The J gene is TRBJ2-7, the V gene TRBV20-1; unclear D gene. Germline V gene lookup returns CDR1 DFQATT and CDR2 SNEGSKA (reference sequence). V dropped 3 bases and J dropped 0 bases, with 12 bases sitting between them. The CDR3 has 14 amino acids. Written as DNA, the CDR3 is TGCAGTGCTAGCCGGTCGGTCCCCTCCTACGAGCAGTACTTC. Translated, it gives CSASRSVPSYEQYF.

The J gene is TRBJ2-3, the V gene TRBV7-9, with 7 bases matching TRBD1. Germline V gives CDR1 SEHNR, CDR2 FQNEAQ (reference sequence). The V gene end was trimmed by 5 bases and the J gene end by 14 bases; junction bases not matched to a gene: 19. The CDR3 extends over 15 amino acids. CDR3 residues: CASSTDAGTVITGYF. DNA for the CDR3: TGTGCCAGCAGCACCGACGCCGGGACAGTGATTACGGGGTATTTT.

The CDR3 region has the DNA TGTGCCAGCACAGATATCCGGGCGTCTAGCACAGATACGCAGTATTTT. This translates into CASTDIRASSTDTQYF. The chain joins TRBV7-2 to TRBJ2-3; D uncertain. Trimming pared 7 bases from V and 0 bases from J, leaving 17 bases between. The V gene's germline CDR1 is SGHTA and CDR2 FQGNSA. The CDR3 spans 16 residues.

This clonotype was observed a handful of times. This rearrangement joins TRBV10-3 to TRBJ2-2; D may match TRBD1 or TRBD2 (5 bases each). Germline V gene data show CDR1 as ENHRY and CDR2 as SYGVKD. The CDR3 covers 13 residues. Trimming took 11 bases from V and 1 from J, leaving 11 bases between them. The CDR3 DNA sequence: TGTGCCTCCGGGACCCGGAACACCGGGGAGCTGTTTTTT. Protein product: CASGTRNTGELFF.

The sample holds a few counts of this clonotype. V is TRBV28 and J is TRBJ2-7, with 10 bases fitting TRBD2. Germline CDR1 MDHEN, CDR2 SYDVKM. The CDR3 covers 14 residues. Trimming removed 3 bases from V and 6 bases from J; junction bases left unmatched: 5. The CDR3 reads CASSFSGRKIEQYF. The CDR3 DNA reads as TGTGCCAGCAGTTTTAGCGGGAGGAAAATCGAGCAGTACTTC.

The chain carries TRBV20-1 and TRBJ1-2; TRBD1 agrees at 8 bases. The CDR3 consists of 13 residues. CDR1 is DFQATT, CDR2 SNEGSKA, per germline (reference sequence). V trimming: 4 bases; J trimming: 2 bases; junction bases outside the gene matches: 3. DNA for the CDR3: TGCAGTGCTACAGGGGGCCCCAACTATGGCTACACCTTC. Amino acid sequence: CSATGGPNYGYTF.

This clonotype was picked up many times. Written as DNA, the CDR3 is TGTGCCACCAGTGGGCCGGGGACAGGGCTCTCCAATGAGCAGTTCTTC. It specifies CATSGPGTGLSNEQFF. The rearrangement links TRBV24-1 to TRBJ2-1; TRBD1 agrees at 9 bases. Per germline, CDR1 KGHDR and CDR2 SFDVKD. The CDR3 contains 16 residues. Trimming at V came to 5 bases and at J to 6 bases, leaving 10 bases not matched to a gene.

The rearrangement links TRBV9 to TRBJ2-1; 13 nucleotides match TRBD2. The germline V gene has CDR1 SGDLS and CDR2 YYNGEE. The V and J ends lost 0 bases and 8 bases, in that order; junction bases with no gene match: 5. The CDR3 covers 16 residues. CDR3 protein: CASSVGLAGGGDEQFF. Here the CDR3 DNA reads TGTGCCAGCAGCGTAGGACTAGCGGGAGGTGGGGATGAGCAGTTCTTC.

The chain employs TRBV20-1 and TRBJ2-5; D possibly corresponds to TRBD2 (6 bases). Trimming removed 0 bases from V and 5 bases from J, with 16 bases in between. Germline lookup yields CDR1 DFQATT and CDR2 SNEGSKA (reference sequence). The CDR3 has 15 amino acids. CDR3 nucleotide sequence: TGCAGTGCTAGAGATGGCAGGGAGGCTGGGGAGACCCAGTACTTC. Protein: CSARDGREAGETQYF.

CDR3 in DNA: TGTGCCAGCAGCCAAGTTCCAGCGGGAGGGCCTTACAATGAGCAGTTCTTC. It is translated as CASSQVPAGGPYNEQFF. The V and J genes are TRBV14 and TRBJ2-1, with 10 bases identical to TRBD2. Unmatched junction bases numbered 7, after V lost 1 base and J lost 4 bases. CDR3 size: 17 residues. Germline V gene sequence: CDR1 SGHDN, CDR2 FVKESK. Using reference TRBV14 and TRBJ2-1 for the parts outside the CDR3, the full variable domain is EAGVTQFPSHSVIEKGQTVTLRCDPISGHDNLYWYRRVMGKEIKFLLHFVKESKQDESGMPNNRFLAERTGGTYSTLKVQPAELEDSGVYFCASSQVPAGGPYNEQFFGPGTRLTVL.

The CDR3 here is CSASKEHQETQYF. In nucleotides, the CDR3 is TGCAGTGCTAGTAAAGAGCACCAAGAGACCCAGTACTTC. The V call is TRBV20-1, the J call TRBJ2-5; D is unclear. This CDR3 is 13 amino acids long. Germline lookup yields CDR1 DFQATT and CDR2 SNEGSKA (reference sequence). V was cut by 3 bases and J by 0 bases, with 8 bases left in between.

The gene calls are TRBV12-3 or TRBV12-4 and TRBJ2-1; maybe TRBD1 (6 bases). The V end was cut by 6 bases, the J end by 3 bases, with 15 bases between. This CDR3 spans 15 amino acids. This chain's CDR3 is CASSWVGGVYNEQFF. The CDR3 DNA reads TGTGCCAGCAGCTGGGTAGGGGGAGTCTACAATGAGCAGTTCTTC.

The V and J genes are TRBV28 and TRBJ2-4; possibly TRBD1 or TRBD2 for D (5 bases each). Matching the DNA end better, TRBJ2-7 makes the J call doubtful. Germline-derived CDR1 and CDR2 are MDHEN and SYDVKM. The CDR3 is made up of 12 amino acids. CDR3 region: CATGPLSYEQYF. DNA of the CDR3: TGTGCCACGGGACCACTCTCCTACGAGCAGTACTTC.

This chain connects TRBV5-1 to TRBJ2-3; TRBD2 matches at 11 bases. The length of the CDR3 is 17 residues. The V and J ends lost 4 bases and 2 bases, in that order; junction bases with no gene match: 9. Germline CDR1 is SGHRS and CDR2 is YFSETQ. CDR3 nucleotide sequence: TGCGCCAGCAGCACCCGGACTAGCGGGCCTGTCACAGATACGCAGTATTTT. As protein: CASSTRTSGPVTDTQYF.

This clonotype was seen many times. This sequence joins TRBV7-2 and TRBJ1-5, with D tentatively TRBD1 (5 bases). CDR3 length equals 15 residues. Germline-derived CDR1 and CDR2 are SGHTA and FQGNSA. Trimming shortened V by 1 base and J by 1 base, and 8 bases separated the two germline ends. This CDR3 is CASSLGQGSNQPQHF. The CDR3 DNA reads TGTGCCAGCAGCTTAGGTCAGGGAAGCAATCAGCCCCAGCATTTT.

The chain has TRBV29-1 and TRBJ2-4; the match to TRBD1 covers 9 bases. CDR3 size: 17 residues. CDR1 and CDR2 (germline): SQVTM, ANQGSEA. The ends lost 4 bases at V and 1 base at J; junction bases unmatched: 11. The CDR3 nucleotides read TGCAGCGTTGTTAAGAACAGGGGGCGATTGGCCAAAAACATTCAGTACTTC. This encodes CSVVKNRGRLAKNIQYF.

The genes are TRBV29-1 and TRBJ2-5; tentatively, D is TRBD1 (6 bases). V lost 7 bases to trimming and J lost 0 bases, with 9 bases between them. CDR3 length equals 12 residues. Germline V gives CDR1 SQVTM, CDR2 ANQGSEA. The CDR3 region is CSGGQNQETQYF. The CDR3 DNA follows: TGCAGCGGCGGACAGAACCAAGAGACCCAGTACTTC.

CDR3 residues: CATSRGAGTSGRTDTQYF. CDR3 nucleotide sequence: TGTGCCACCAGCAGAGGCGCAGGGACTAGCGGGAGAACAGATACGCAGTATTTT. The rearrangement uses TRBV15 and TRBJ2-3; 14 bases align to TRBD2. J lost 3 bases, V lost 1 base, and 6 bases had no gene match. The CDR3 is made up of 18 amino acids. CDR1 is LNHNV, CDR2 YYDKDF, per germline (reference sequence).

The V call is TRBV9, the J call TRBJ2-1; D might be TRBD2 (5 bases). CDR3 size: 15 residues. The germline CDR1 and CDR2 sequences are SGDLS and YYNGEE. The V end lost 4 bases, the J end lost 7 bases, and 18 bases lay between the germline ends. CDR3 sequence (DNA): TGTGCCAGCAGCCCGACTACCTCAGAAGGTAATGAGCAGTTCTTC. It codes for CASSPTTSEGNEQFF.

The chain has TRBV7-2 and TRBJ2-1, with TRBD1 identical over 8 bases. The DNA end is more similar to TRBJ2-7, so the J call may be wrong. This CDR3 contains 16 residues. The germline V gene encodes CDR1 SGHTA and CDR2 FQGNSA. The CDR3 region has the DNA TGTGCCAGCAGAAAAACAGGGGGACCGTCCTACAATGAGCAGTACTTC. It translates to CASRKTGGPSYNEQYF.